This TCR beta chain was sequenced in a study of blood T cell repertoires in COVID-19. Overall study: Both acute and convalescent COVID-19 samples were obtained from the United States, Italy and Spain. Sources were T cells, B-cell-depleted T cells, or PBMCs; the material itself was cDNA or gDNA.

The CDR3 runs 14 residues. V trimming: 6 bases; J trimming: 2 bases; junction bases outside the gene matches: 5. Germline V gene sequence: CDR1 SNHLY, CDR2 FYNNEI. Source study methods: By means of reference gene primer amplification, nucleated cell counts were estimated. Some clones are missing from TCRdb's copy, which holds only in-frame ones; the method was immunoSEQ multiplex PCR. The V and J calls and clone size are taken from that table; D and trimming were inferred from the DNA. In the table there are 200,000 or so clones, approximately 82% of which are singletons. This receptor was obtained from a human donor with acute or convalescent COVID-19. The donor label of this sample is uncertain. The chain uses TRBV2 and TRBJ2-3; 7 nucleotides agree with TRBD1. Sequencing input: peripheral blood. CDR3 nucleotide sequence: TGTGCCAGCAGGGACAGGACCACCACAGATACGCAGTATTTT. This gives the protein CASRDRTTTDTQYF.